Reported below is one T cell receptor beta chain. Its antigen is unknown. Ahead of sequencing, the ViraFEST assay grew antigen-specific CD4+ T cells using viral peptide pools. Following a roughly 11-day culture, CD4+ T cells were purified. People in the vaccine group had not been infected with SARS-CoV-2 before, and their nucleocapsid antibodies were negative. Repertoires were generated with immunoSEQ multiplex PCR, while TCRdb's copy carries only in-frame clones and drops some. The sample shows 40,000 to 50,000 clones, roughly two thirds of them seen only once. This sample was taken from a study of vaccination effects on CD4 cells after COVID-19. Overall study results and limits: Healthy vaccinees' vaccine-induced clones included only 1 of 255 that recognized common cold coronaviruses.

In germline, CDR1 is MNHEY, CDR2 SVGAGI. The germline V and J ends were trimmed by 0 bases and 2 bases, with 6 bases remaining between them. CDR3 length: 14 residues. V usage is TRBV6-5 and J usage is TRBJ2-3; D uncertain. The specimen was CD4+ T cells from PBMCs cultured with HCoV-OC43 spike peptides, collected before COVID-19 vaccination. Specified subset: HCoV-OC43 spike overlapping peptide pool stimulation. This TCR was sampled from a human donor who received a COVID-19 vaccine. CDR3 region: CASSYSVFTDTQYF. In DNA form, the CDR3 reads TGTGCCAGCAGTTACTCGGTCTTCACAGATACGCAGTATTTT.